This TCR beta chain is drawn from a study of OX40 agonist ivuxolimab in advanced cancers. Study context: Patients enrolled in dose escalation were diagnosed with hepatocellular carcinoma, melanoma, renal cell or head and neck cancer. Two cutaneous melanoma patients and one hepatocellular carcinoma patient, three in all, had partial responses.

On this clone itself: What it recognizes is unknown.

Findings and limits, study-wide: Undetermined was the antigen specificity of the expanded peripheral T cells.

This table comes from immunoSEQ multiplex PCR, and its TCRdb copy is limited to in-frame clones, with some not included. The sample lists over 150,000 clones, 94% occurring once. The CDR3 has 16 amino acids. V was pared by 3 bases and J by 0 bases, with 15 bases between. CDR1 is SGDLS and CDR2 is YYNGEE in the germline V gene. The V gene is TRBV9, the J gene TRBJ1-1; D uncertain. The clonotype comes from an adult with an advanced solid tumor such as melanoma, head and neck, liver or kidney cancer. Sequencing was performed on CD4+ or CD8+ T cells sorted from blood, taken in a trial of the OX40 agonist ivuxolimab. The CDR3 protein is CASSARAGPLNTEAFF. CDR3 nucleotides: TGTGCCAGCAGCGCACGGGCCGGGCCATTGAACACTGAAGCTTTCTTT.